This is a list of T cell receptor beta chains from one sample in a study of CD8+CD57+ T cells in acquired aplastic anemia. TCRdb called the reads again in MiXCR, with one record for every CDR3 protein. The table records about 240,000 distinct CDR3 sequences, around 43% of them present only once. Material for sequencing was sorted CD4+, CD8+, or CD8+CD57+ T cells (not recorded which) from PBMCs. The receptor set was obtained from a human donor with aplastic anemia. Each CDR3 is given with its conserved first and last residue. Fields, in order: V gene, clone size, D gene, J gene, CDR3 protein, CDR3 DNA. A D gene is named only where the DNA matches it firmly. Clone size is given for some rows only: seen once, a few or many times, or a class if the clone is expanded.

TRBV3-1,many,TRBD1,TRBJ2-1,CASSRSDRVGNEQFF,TGTGCCAGCAGCCGATCGGACAGGGTAGGGAATGAGCAGTTCTTC
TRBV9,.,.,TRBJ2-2,CASSAYRGTGTGELFF,TGTGCCAGCAGCGCGTACCGAGGCACAGGGACCGGGGAGCTGTTTTTT
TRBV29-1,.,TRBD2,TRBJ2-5,CSLNAGEGETQYF,TGCAGCTTAAACGCGGGGGAGGGGGAGACCCAGTACTTC
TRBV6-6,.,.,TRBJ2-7,CAIRPQGTGYEQYF,TGTGCCATCAGACCACAGGGAACTGGCTACGAGCAGTACTTC
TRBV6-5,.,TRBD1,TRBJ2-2,CASSYQTGGTGELFF,TGTGCCAGCAGTTACCAGACAGGGGGCACCGGGGAGCTGTTTTTT
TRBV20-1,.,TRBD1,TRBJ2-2,CSARWDRNTGELFF,TGCAGTGCTAGATGGGACAGGAACACCGGGGAGCTGTTTTTT
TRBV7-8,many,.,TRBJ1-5,CASSLSSELLEPQHF,TGTGCCAGCAGCTTATCTTCAGAGTTATTGGAGCCCCAGCATTTT
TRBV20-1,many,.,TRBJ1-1,CSARDTLVIGRNTEAFF,TGCAGTGCTAGAGATACGTTGGTGATTGGGAGGAACACTGAAGCTTTCTTT
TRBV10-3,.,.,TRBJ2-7,CAISEFEEGFSEQYF,TGTGCCATCAGTGAATTCGAGGAGGGGTTTAGCGAGCAGTACTTC
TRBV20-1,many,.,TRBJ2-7,CSARRGNYEQYF,TGCAGTGCGCGGAGAGGGAACTACGAGCAGTACTTC